A selection of T cell receptor beta chains follows, all from one sample in a study of beta chain features in type 1 diabetes. Repertoires were generated with immunoSEQ multiplex PCR, while TCRdb's copy carries only in-frame clones and drops some. The sample shows approximately 300,000 clones, about 11% of them seen only once. Sequencing was done on a sample of naive CD4+ T cells from blood. Receptor source: a woman aged 30 to 39 in good health. CDR3s include the opening cysteine and the closing phenylalanine or tryptophan. Fields, in order: D gene, clone size, J gene, V gene, CDR3 DNA, CDR3 protein. D genes are given only for firm matches. Size is omitted from some rows. Given values are once, few, many or a class for expanded clones.

d_call: TRBD1
clone_size: few
j_call: TRBJ2-1
v_call: TRBV29-1
cdr3_nt: TGCAGCGGGGGACAGGGGGGGGACAATGAGCAGTTCTTC
cdr3_aa: CSGGQGGDNEQFF

d_call: NA
clone_size: NA
j_call: TRBJ2-2
v_call: TRBV4-2
cdr3_nt: TGTGCCAGCAGCCTGATGGCGGAGAACACCGGGGAGCTGTTTTTT
cdr3_aa: CASSLMAENTGELFF

d_call: NA
clone_size: NA
j_call: TRBJ2-4
v_call: TRBV19
cdr3_nt: TGTGCCAGTAGTATAGGACAGGCCGAGGGTCAGTACTTC
cdr3_aa: CASSIGQAEGQYF

d_call: TRBD1
clone_size: few
j_call: TRBJ2-5
v_call: TRBV5-4
cdr3_nt: TGTGCCAGCAGCGCACTGACAGGGTATGACCAGTACTTC
cdr3_aa: CASSALTGYDQYF

d_call: NA
clone_size: NA
j_call: TRBJ1-3
v_call: TRBV30
cdr3_nt: TGTGCCTGGAGTGTCTCGGGAAACACCATATATTTT
cdr3_aa: CAWSVSGNTIYF

d_call: TRBD2
clone_size: NA
j_call: TRBJ2-3
v_call: TRBV29-1
cdr3_nt: TGCAGCGCTGCCCGGGAGGAACGCGGCAGCACAGATACGCAGTATTTT
cdr3_aa: CSAAREERGSTDTQYF

d_call: TRBD1
clone_size: few
j_call: TRBJ1-4
v_call: TRBV5-6
cdr3_nt: TGTGCCAGCAGCCTACACAGGGGAGGTCTGTTTTTT
cdr3_aa: CASSLHRGGLFF

d_call: NA
clone_size: few
j_call: TRBJ2-1
v_call: TRBV28
cdr3_nt: TGTGCCAGCAGTTCGGGATCCAGAAAGTTCTTC
cdr3_aa: CASSSGSRKFF

d_call: NA
clone_size: NA
j_call: TRBJ1-2
v_call: TRBV18
cdr3_nt: TGTGCCAGCTCACCCGACAGAGACTATGGCTACACCTTC
cdr3_aa: CASSPDRDYGYTF

d_call: NA
clone_size: few
j_call: TRBJ1-2
v_call: TRBV30
cdr3_nt: TGTGCCTGGAATATAGACAGGCCCAACTATGGCTACACCTTC
cdr3_aa: CAWNIDRPNYGYTF

d_call: TRBD2
clone_size: NA
j_call: TRBJ2-1
v_call: TRBV7-9
cdr3_nt: TGTGCCAGCAGCTTGGGACTAGCGGGAGTTAACAATGAGCAGTTCTTC
cdr3_aa: CASSLGLAGVNNEQFF

d_call: TRBD2
clone_size: NA
j_call: TRBJ2-1
v_call: TRBV2
cdr3_nt: TGTGCCAGCAGTGAGGGCGGGAGCTCCTACAATGAGCAGTTCTTC
cdr3_aa: CASSEGGSSYNEQFF

d_call: NA
clone_size: NA
j_call: TRBJ1-2
v_call: TRBV29-1
cdr3_nt: TGCAGCGTTGCAGCCTTTCAAACGGGCTATGGCTACACCTTC
cdr3_aa: CSVAAFQTGYGYTF

d_call: TRBD2
clone_size: NA
j_call: TRBJ2-1
v_call: TRBV9
cdr3_nt: TGTGCCAGCAGCGCCCGGGCCAGCGGGGTTGAGTTCTTC
cdr3_aa: CASSARASGVEFF

d_call: NA
clone_size: few
j_call: TRBJ1-5
v_call: TRBV19
cdr3_nt: TGTGCCAGTAACGAGGTGGCTGAGAGCAATCAGCCCCAGCATTTT
cdr3_aa: CASNEVAESNQPQHF

d_call: NA
clone_size: NA
j_call: TRBJ1-1
v_call: TRBV27
cdr3_nt: TGTGCCAGCAGTTCCAACAGGGCTTTGAACACTGAAGCTTTCTTT
cdr3_aa: CASSSNRALNTEAFF

d_call: NA
clone_size: few
j_call: TRBJ2-7
v_call: TRBV7-9
cdr3_nt: TGTGCCAGCAGTCCCCGGTCTAGACCACTCTACGAGCAGTACTTC
cdr3_aa: CASSPRSRPLYEQYF

d_call: NA
clone_size: few
j_call: TRBJ2-5
v_call: TRBV6-5
cdr3_nt: TGTGCCAGCAGCTCCCAAGAGACCCAGTACTTC
cdr3_aa: CASSSQETQYF

d_call: TRBD2
clone_size: few
j_call: TRBJ2-1
v_call: TRBV9
cdr3_nt: TGTGCCAGCAGCGTCCTAGCGGGAACCTACAATGAGCAGTTCTTC
cdr3_aa: CASSVLAGTYNEQFF

d_call: TRBD2
clone_size: many
j_call: TRBJ2-1
v_call: TRBV30
cdr3_nt: TGTGCCTTTGGGGGACTAGCGGCTTACAATGAGCAGTTCTTC
cdr3_aa: CAFGGLAAYNEQFF

d_call: NA
clone_size: few
j_call: TRBJ1-5
v_call: TRBV30
cdr3_nt: TGTGCCTGGAGTGTACTCCCTGATCAGCCCCAGCATTTT
cdr3_aa: CAWSVLPDQPQHF

d_call: NA
clone_size: few
j_call: TRBJ2-2
v_call: TRBV28
cdr3_nt: TGTGCCAGCAGTTCGCCCAACGACAGGCTAACCGGGGAGCTGTTTTTT
cdr3_aa: CASSSPNDRLTGELFF

d_call: TRBD2
clone_size: few
j_call: TRBJ2-3
v_call: TRBV7-2
cdr3_nt: TGTGCCAGCAGCTTAGGTTCGGGAGGGAACACAGATACGCAGTATTTT
cdr3_aa: CASSLGSGGNTDTQYF

d_call: NA
clone_size: NA
j_call: TRBJ2-7
v_call: TRBV7-9
cdr3_nt: TGTGCCAGCAGCCTAGACAGTCCCCTACAGGGTGAACAGTACTTC
cdr3_aa: CASSLDSPLQGEQYF

d_call: NA
clone_size: NA
j_call: TRBJ2-6
v_call: TRBV18
cdr3_nt: TGTGCCAGCTCACCACCGAACGGAGCTGGGGCCAACGTCCTGACTTTC
cdr3_aa: CASSPPNGAGANVLTF

d_call: TRBD1
clone_size: NA
j_call: TRBJ1-2
v_call: TRBV29-1
cdr3_nt: TGCAGCGTTGGATCAGGGGGCTATGGCTACACCTTC
cdr3_aa: CSVGSGGYGYTF

d_call: TRBD1
clone_size: few
j_call: TRBJ1-5
v_call: TRBV19
cdr3_nt: TGTGCCAGTACCGCCGAGACAGGGGCGCGGCAGCCCCAGCATTTT
cdr3_aa: CASTAETGARQPQHF

d_call: NA
clone_size: NA
j_call: TRBJ2-3
v_call: TRBV7-3
cdr3_nt: TGTGCCAGCAGCTTAGGCAGGGGCCCAAGCACAGATACGCAGTATTTT
cdr3_aa: CASSLGRGPSTDTQYF

d_call: NA
clone_size: NA
j_call: TRBJ2-1
v_call: TRBV9
cdr3_nt: TGTGCCAGCAGCGCCACGTTAGCGGCCTACAATGAGCAGTTCTTC
cdr3_aa: CASSATLAAYNEQFF

d_call: NA
clone_size: NA
j_call: TRBJ2-1
v_call: TRBV11-2
cdr3_nt: TGTGCCAGCAGCCAATACAATGAGCAGTTCTTC
cdr3_aa: CASSQYNEQFF

d_call: TRBD1
clone_size: NA
j_call: TRBJ2-7
v_call: TRBV28
cdr3_nt: TGTGCCAGCAGAAGACAGGGGGACGAGCAGTACTTC
cdr3_aa: CASRRQGDEQYF

d_call: TRBD2
clone_size: NA
j_call: TRBJ2-1
v_call: TRBV9
cdr3_nt: TGTGCCAGCAGCGTGGGGACTAGCCCCCGGAATGAGCAGTTCTTC
cdr3_aa: CASSVGTSPRNEQFF

d_call: NA
clone_size: few
j_call: TRBJ2-5
v_call: TRBV27
cdr3_nt: TGTGCCAGCACCCGGCGGGGGCTGGGAGAGACCCAGTACTTC
cdr3_aa: CASTRRGLGETQYF

d_call: TRBD1
clone_size: few
j_call: TRBJ2-7
v_call: TRBV27
cdr3_nt: TGTGCCAGCAGTTTTTATTCGACAGGGGCGTACTTC
cdr3_aa: CASSFYSTGAYF

d_call: TRBD2
clone_size: few
j_call: TRBJ2-1
v_call: TRBV28
cdr3_nt: TGTGCCAGCAGTCCGACTCCCCCCGGGAGGGACAATGAGCAGTTCTTC
cdr3_aa: CASSPTPPGRDNEQFF

d_call: NA
clone_size: NA
j_call: TRBJ2-7
v_call: TRBV6-5
cdr3_nt: TGTGCCAGCAGTTATTCCGGGTCGGAAGGCTACGAGCAGTACTTC
cdr3_aa: CASSYSGSEGYEQYF

d_call: TRBD2
clone_size: NA
j_call: TRBJ2-5
v_call: TRBV28
cdr3_nt: TGTGCCAGCAGTCTAACTGGGACGGGAGGAGAGACCCAGTACTTC
cdr3_aa: CASSLTGTGGETQYF

d_call: NA
clone_size: NA
j_call: TRBJ2-7
v_call: TRBV11-1
cdr3_nt: TGTGCCAGCAGCCTACGGGAGCAGTCAACTGTTCAGTACTTC
cdr3_aa: CASSLREQSTVQYF

d_call: TRBD2
clone_size: few
j_call: TRBJ2-7
v_call: TRBV28
cdr3_nt: TGTGCCAGCACGGGACTAGCGGGACACGAGCAGTACTTC
cdr3_aa: CASTGLAGHEQYF

d_call: NA
clone_size: few
j_call: TRBJ2-5
v_call: TRBV5-4
cdr3_nt: TGTGCCAGCAGCGTGCGAGCAGGGCGAGAGACCCAGTACTTC
cdr3_aa: CASSVRAGRETQYF

d_call: NA
clone_size: many
j_call: TRBJ2-7
v_call: TRBV4-3
cdr3_nt: TGCGCCAGCAGCCAAGTTGCCAGGGGATACGAGCAGTACTTC
cdr3_aa: CASSQVARGYEQYF

d_call: NA
clone_size: few
j_call: TRBJ2-1
v_call: TRBV18
cdr3_nt: TGTGCCAGCTCACCGCCCACAGGGACACAATACAATGAGCAGTTCTTC
cdr3_aa: CASSPPTGTQYNEQFF

d_call: NA
clone_size: few
j_call: TRBJ1-2
v_call: TRBV27
cdr3_nt: TGTGCCAGCAGTTTATTGCGGGGGGGCTACACCTTC
cdr3_aa: CASSLLRGGYTF

d_call: TRBD2
clone_size: NA
j_call: TRBJ2-1
v_call: TRBV6-6
cdr3_nt: TGTGCCAGCGGGAGGGCTAGCAATGAGCAGTTCTTC
cdr3_aa: CASGRASNEQFF

d_call: NA
clone_size: few
j_call: TRBJ2-7
v_call: TRBV27
cdr3_nt: TGTGCCAGCAGTTTGTCAGCGGTCGGGGACGAGCAGTACTTC
cdr3_aa: CASSLSAVGDEQYF

d_call: TRBD2
clone_size: NA
j_call: TRBJ2-3
v_call: TRBV4-3
cdr3_nt: TGCGCCAGCAGCCACTACACTAGCGAGGCGCAGTATTTT
cdr3_aa: CASSHYTSEAQYF

d_call: TRBD1
clone_size: few
j_call: TRBJ1-2
v_call: TRBV29-1
cdr3_nt: TGCAGCGGGGGGGGACAGGGCTATGGCTACACCTTC
cdr3_aa: CSGGGQGYGYTF

d_call: NA
clone_size: few
j_call: TRBJ2-7
v_call: TRBV23-1
cdr3_nt: TGCGCCAGCACCCACTCTCTAGGCGAGCAGTACTTC
cdr3_aa: CASTHSLGEQYF

d_call: TRBD1
clone_size: NA
j_call: TRBJ2-7
v_call: TRBV6-1
cdr3_nt: TGTGCCAGCAGTTCTCGGACAGGGGAAAGCTACGAGCAGTACTTC
cdr3_aa: CASSSRTGESYEQYF

d_call: TRBD2
clone_size: NA
j_call: TRBJ2-6
v_call: TRBV19
cdr3_nt: TGTGCCAGTAGTATGCGGGGACTAGCGGGATCTACTGGGGCCAACGTCCTGACTTTC
cdr3_aa: CASSMRGLAGSTGANVLTF

d_call: TRBD1
clone_size: NA
j_call: TRBJ1-1
v_call: TRBV28
cdr3_nt: TGTGCCAGCAGTTTATTGGGACAGGTCTTGAACACTGAAGCTTTCTTT
cdr3_aa: CASSLLGQVLNTEAFF

d_call: NA
clone_size: NA
j_call: TRBJ2-7
v_call: TRBV7-3
cdr3_nt: TGTGCCAGCAGTCATACCGGTGGGCTCGAGCAGTACTTC
cdr3_aa: CASSHTGGLEQYF

d_call: TRBD2
clone_size: NA
j_call: TRBJ2-7
v_call: TRBV5-1
cdr3_nt: TGCGCCAGCAGCTTGGGAGGACTAGCAACCACCTACGAGCAGTACTTC
cdr3_aa: CASSLGGLATTYEQYF

d_call: TRBD1
clone_size: few
j_call: TRBJ2-1
v_call: TRBV28
cdr3_nt: TGTGCCAGCGTCCCCAGACAGGGCAATGAGCAGTTCTTC
cdr3_aa: CASVPRQGNEQFF

d_call: NA
clone_size: NA
j_call: TRBJ1-5
v_call: TRBV30
cdr3_nt: TGTGCCTGGAGTGTGCTAGGGGTTATCGGCAATCAGCCCCAGCATTTT
cdr3_aa: CAWSVLGVIGNQPQHF